This T cell receptor (beta chain) comes out of a study of CD4 and CD8 cells across lung adenocarcinoma regions. TCRdb independently ran MiXCR on the PCR reads; one entry per CDR3 protein. Seen here are about 14,000 distinct CDR3 sequences, just under 45% observed once, and the top ten hold 17%. This clonotype was detected only a few times. A read error may explain this, as a much larger clone is one base away. Germline CDR1 reads SGHTA; CDR2 reads FQGNSA. This CDR3 region has 14 residues. V gave up 1 base and J gave up 13 bases, with 17 bases separating them. The chain joins TRBV7-2 to TRBJ2-4, with D perhaps TRBD2 (5 bases). Sequencing input: CD4+ T cells from the center of a lung tumor. The receptor's source is a male donor with lung adenocarcinoma. The CD4 and CD8 labels of this study may be unreliable. The CDR3 nucleotides are TGTGCCAGCAGCTTAGTTGGACTTCACAATGAGCAGTACTTC. It translates to CASSLVGLHNEQYF.